A selection of T cell receptor beta chains follows, all from one sample in a study of blood T cell repertoires in COVID-19. Measured with immunoSEQ multiplex PCR; TCRdb has only the in-frame clones, and not every one. This table holds about 110,000 clones, approximately 88% found once. Source material: peripheral blood. These receptors originate from a man aged 45-60 years with active or convalescent COVID-19. CDR3s include the opening cysteine and the closing phenylalanine or tryptophan.

CDR3aa | j_gene | v_gene
CASNPQGAGGYTF | TRBJ1-2 | TRBV6-5
CAWMTSGEGYEQFF | TRBJ2-1 | TRBV30
CASSQEGSGSSYNEQFF | TRBJ2-1 | TRBV4-1
CASRGPGINYEQYF | TRBJ2-7 | TRBV28
CASSYSEGNTEAFF | TRBJ1-1 | TRBV6-5
CASSQGGLAGGLSEETQYF | TRBJ2-5 | TRBV4-2
CASSLLYGGHLMNTEAFF | TRBJ1-1 | TRBV28
CASSWDRDSSPLHF | TRBJ1-6 | TRBV28
CASSPRGGSGKGGELFF | TRBJ2-2 | TRBV9
CASRSRVITGELFF | TRBJ2-2 | TRBV28
CASSAGTPNEQFF | TRBJ2-1 | TRBV7-2
CASSITSGRGTGELFF | TRBJ2-2 | TRBV5-1
CASSLGHRGSGETQYF | TRBJ2-5 | TRBV5-1
CASSDPRGLVRTGELFF | TRBJ2-2 | TRBV6-1
CASSLGQGANQPQHF | TRBJ1-5 | TRBV5-1
CASSPSPAGGTQYF | TRBJ2-3 | TRBV7-8
CASSVTRDRNEKLFF | TRBJ1-4 | TRBV5-6
CASSQTRDYSYGDTQYF | TRBJ2-3 | TRBV4-3
CASSQGRNYGYTF | TRBJ1-2 | TRBV19
CASSSRTGVEQYF | TRBJ2-7 | TRBV5-1
CASIKEESRNQPQHF | TRBJ1-5 | TRBV6-5
CASSQRLAGDNEQFF | TRBJ2-1 | TRBV4-2
CASNHTGIEGYNSPLHF | TRBJ1-6 | TRBV28
CASSHAGEYQETQYF | TRBJ2-5 | TRBV6-5
CAWTGRTGGYYEQYF | TRBJ2-7 | TRBV30
CANLPGQPKENTEAFF | TRBJ1-1 | TRBV10-1